This T cell receptor beta chain was retrieved from a study (dated by TCRdb to between 2014 and 2017). About the study as a whole: The study set out to test whether tumor-infiltrating Tregs in breast cancer get recruited from blood Tregs or are instead converted in situ from other CD4+ T cell subsets.

Full-length TCR variable regions were amplified by 5' RACE PCR using constant-region reverse primers, and then by semi-nested PCR using Nested Universal Primer A. Using the ReliaPrep RNA Cell Miniprep System, total RNA was extracted, and the SMARTer RACE 5'/3' Kit was then used to reverse transcribe the RNA into 5'RACE-ready cDNA. Multiplex adaptors were used to barcode the full-length TCR alpha and beta libraries, which were then sequenced on an Illumina MiSeq. The source study handled its data this way. For each of nine subset-tissue groups, sequencing data from the five patients were pooled, and the groups were then compared using unsupervised clustering of TCR gene usage. Repertoire similarity was calculated with the Morisita-Horn index, weighting shared sequences by their contribution to each repertoire. Through fastp at Q25 and MiXCR, TCRdb rebuilt clones from the public reads, retaining in-frame beta chains. Every CDR3 protein is listed once, alongside the most common genes and DNA of its rows. The authors' filters were not applied to this entry. Within this sample are 55,000 to 70,000 distinct CDR3 sequences, with around 28% of them counted one time only. The top ten hold 3% to 4% of the sample.

The full study reports these points: Validation in the larger cohort was restricted to a single TCR beta V-J rearrangement rather than whole repertoires. The greatest overlap of tumor-infiltrating Treg TCR alpha and beta sequences was with tumor naive CD4+ T cells, followed next by blood naive CD4+ T cells. Tumor memory CD4+ T cell TCR gene usage was found to cluster with blood and lymph node memory CD4+ cells and with lymph node naive CD4+ cells.

The memory CD4+ T cell population was isolated based on a CD4+CD45RO+CD25- phenotype. Tregs, naive and memory CD4+ T cells from tumor, blood and ipsilateral draining lymph nodes of a handful of breast cancer patients underwent full-length TCR alpha and beta sequencing. Tumor tissue and lymph nodes from ipsilateral axillary dissection were perfused with PBS, minced and digested with collagenase I and hyaluronidase. FACS confirmed that the sorted cell populations were more than 90% pure. In regard to this clonotype: Its antigen remains undetermined. At one of its ends the junction is not consistent with the germline gene, which may arise from a read error.

CDR1 is given as DFQATT and CDR2 as SNEGSKA, both from the germline V gene (reference sequence). The CDR3 numbers 13 residues from cysteine through phenylalanine. Kept here is only the CDR3 DNA, which spans 39 bases and is read in frame from base 1. Specimen: tumor-infiltrating memory CD4+ T cells sorted from the breast tumor. In light of the paper, this sample's cell subset or site label describes: memory CD4+ T cells, CD4+CD45RO+CD25-. The chain uses TRBV20-1 and TRBJ2-1; there is no confident call for the D gene. This receptor was obtained from a female donor with breast cancer. DNA sequence: TGCAGTGCTACAAGGAGCTCCTACAATGAGCAGTCCTTC. Its translation reads: CSATRSSYNEQSF.